This is a list of T cell receptor beta chains from one sample in a study of cytomegalovirus exposure and HLA in healthy donors. TCRdb's copy holds only in-frame clones and misses some; the assay was immunoSEQ multiplex PCR. The sample carries some 110,000 clones, roughly 85% recorded once. What was sequenced was PBMCs. Receptors originate from a man aged 25 to 40 in good health and CMV-seropositive. The conserved cysteine and the conserved F or W are not part of the CDR3 here. The size entry is marked missing in some rows and otherwise reads once, few, many or a size class.

-,TRBJ2-5,TRBV7-2,ASSPHPASQTQY
few,TRBJ2-7,TRBV7-9,ASTGTGTYEQY
-,TRBJ1-2,TRBV5-5,ASSLGQGEGYT
-,TRBJ1-2,TRBV13,ASSRGTGAPGGGNGYT
-,TRBJ1-4,TRBV2,ASRDNREKLF
-,TRBJ2-3,TRBV5-1,ASSLALMGSNTDTQY
once,TRBJ2-7,TRBV18,ASSLNLRDREQY
-,TRBJ2-1,TRBV6-5,ASSYSGQGGNEQF
-,TRBJ1-1,TRBV30,AWRSRQGVNTEAF
-,TRBJ1-1,TRBV2,ASSELNRGWTEAF
-,TRBJ1-4,TRBV28,ASSAPGQGNEKLF
-,TRBJ1-4,TRBV28,AAAMGAATNEKLF
-,TRBJ2-5,TRBV5-5,ASSPRTSDGTQY
once,TRBJ2-7,TRBV28,ASSYTGDSYEQY
-,TRBJ1-3,TRBV5-4,ASSLDRNTIY
once,TRBJ2-3,TRBV7-3,ASSLGQRTDTQY
-,TRBJ2-1,TRBV29-1,SVAWTGDNEQF
-,TRBJ1-2,TRBV15,ATSPDRGYGYT
-,TRBJ1-1,TRBV18,ASSPTTGTLNTEAF
-,TRBJ2-7,TRBV6-5,ASSWGGRDYPSEQY